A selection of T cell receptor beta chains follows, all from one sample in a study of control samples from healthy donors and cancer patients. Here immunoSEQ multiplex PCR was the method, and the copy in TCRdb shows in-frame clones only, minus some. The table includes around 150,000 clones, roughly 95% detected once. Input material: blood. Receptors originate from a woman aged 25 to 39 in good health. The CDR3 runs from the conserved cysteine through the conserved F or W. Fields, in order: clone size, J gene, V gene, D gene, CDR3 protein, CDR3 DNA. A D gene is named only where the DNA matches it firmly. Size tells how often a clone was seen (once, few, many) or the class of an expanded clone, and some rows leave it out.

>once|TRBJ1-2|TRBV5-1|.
CASSLVGRENGYTF
TGCGCCAGCAGCTTGGTGGGCAGGGAGAACGGCTACACCTTC
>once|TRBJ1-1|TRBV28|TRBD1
CASRPRTGRGTEAFF
TGTGCCAGCAGACCCCGGACAGGGAGGGGCACTGAAGCTTTCTTT
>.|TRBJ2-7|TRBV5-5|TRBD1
CASSQGTVEQYF
TGTGCCAGCAGCCAAGGGACAGTCGAGCAGTACTTC
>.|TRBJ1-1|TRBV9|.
CASSDGRAEAFF
TGTGCCAGCAGCGACGGCCGCGCTGAAGCTTTCTTT
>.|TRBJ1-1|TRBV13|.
CASRPMTGVNTEAFF
TGTGCCAGCAGACCTATGACGGGGGTGAACACTGAAGCTTTCTTT
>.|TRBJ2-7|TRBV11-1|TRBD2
CASSSSGRNANEQYF
TGTGCCAGCAGCTCGAGCGGGAGGAATGCCAACGAGCAGTACTTC
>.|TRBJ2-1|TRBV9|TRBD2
CASSDSGSSYNEQFF
TGTGCCAGCAGCGATAGCGGGAGCTCCTACAATGAGCAGTTCTTC
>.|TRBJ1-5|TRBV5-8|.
CASSSHRTSNQPQHF
TGTGCCAGCAGCTCACACAGGACGAGCAATCAGCCCCAGCATTTT
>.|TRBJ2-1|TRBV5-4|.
CASSLQSYNEQFF
TGTGCCAGCAGCTTGCAATCCTACAATGAGCAGTTCTTC
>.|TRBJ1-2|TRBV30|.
CAWQGTNYGYTF
TGTGCCTGGCAGGGCACCAACTATGGCTACACCTTC
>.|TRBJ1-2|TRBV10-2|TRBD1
CASSEGGAGGLYGYTF
TGCGCCAGCAGTGAAGGGGGGGCAGGGGGCCTCTATGGCTACACCTTC
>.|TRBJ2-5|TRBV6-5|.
CASSYITSKETQYF
TGTGCCAGCAGCTATATTACATCGAAAGAGACCCAGTACTTC
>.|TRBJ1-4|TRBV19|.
CASSRTAEKLFF
TGTGCCAGTAGTAGGACAGCCGAAAAACTGTTTTTT
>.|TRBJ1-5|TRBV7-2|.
CASSLEGWYSNQPQHF
TGTGCCAGCAGCTTAGAAGGATGGTATAGCAATCAGCCCCAGCATTTT
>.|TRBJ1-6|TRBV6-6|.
CASSYATEDSPLHF
TGTGCCAGCAGTTACGCCACCGAGGATTCACCCCTCCACTTT
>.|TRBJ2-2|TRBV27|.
CASRIGGYYTGELFF
TGTGCCAGCAGGATTGGGGGGTACTACACCGGGGAGCTGTTTTTT
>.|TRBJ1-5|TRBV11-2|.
CASSLTPGNQPQHF
TGTGCCAGCAGCTTAACCCCTGGCAATCAGCCCCAGCATTTT
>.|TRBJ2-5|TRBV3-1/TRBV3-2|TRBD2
CASSWGGGQETQYF
TGTGCCAGCAGTTGGGGGGGTGGCCAAGAGACCCAGTACTTC
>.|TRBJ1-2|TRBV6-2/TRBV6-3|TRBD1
CASSDRGLGYGYTF
TGTGCCAGCAGCGATAGGGGGCTCGGGTATGGCTACACCTTC
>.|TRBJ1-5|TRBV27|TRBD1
CASSSQDRGHFNQPQHF
TGTGCCAGCAGTTCCCAGGACAGGGGGCATTTCAATCAGCCCCAGCATTTT
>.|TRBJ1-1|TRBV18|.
CASSHPRQEAFF
TGTGCCAGCTCCCACCCGCGTCAAGAAGCTTTCTTT
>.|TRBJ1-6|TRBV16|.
CASSADSRNSPLHF
TGTGCCAGCAGCGCGGACAGCCGCAATTCACCCCTCCACTTT
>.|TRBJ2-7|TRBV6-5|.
CASSPPDPISYEQYF
TGTGCCAGCAGCCCCCCGGACCCAATATCCTACGAGCAGTACTTC
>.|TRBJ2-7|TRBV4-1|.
CASSPRTTYEQYF
TGCGCCAGCAGCCCCCGGACAACCTACGAGCAGTACTTC
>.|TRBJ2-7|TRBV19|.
CAIQTSSVYEQYF
TGTGCCATCCAAACGTCTAGCGTCTACGAGCAGTACTTC
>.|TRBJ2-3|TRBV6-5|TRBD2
CAGTSGMADTQYF
TGTGCCGGAACCAGCGGGATGGCAGATACGCAGTATTTT
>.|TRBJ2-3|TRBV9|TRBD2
CASSEDRGTSGDNTDTQYF
TGTGCCAGCAGCGAGGACAGGGGGACTAGCGGGGACAACACAGATACGCAGTATTTT
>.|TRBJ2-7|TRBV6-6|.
CASVGLRGEQYF
TGTGCCAGCGTAGGTCTCCGTGGCGAGCAGTACTTC
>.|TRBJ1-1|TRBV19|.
CASSTLDPRTEAFF
TGTGCCAGTAGTACATTGGACCCAAGGACTGAAGCTTTCTTT
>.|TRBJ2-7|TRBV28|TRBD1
CASSFGTGGYEQYF
TGTGCCAGCAGTTTCGGGACAGGGGGCTACGAGCAGTACTTC
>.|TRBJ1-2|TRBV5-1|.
CASSLNVGESWGYTF
TGCGCCAGCAGCCTTAATGTGGGGGAATCTTGGGGCTACACCTTC
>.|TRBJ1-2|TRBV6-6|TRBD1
CASSDRGSYGYTF
TGTGCCAGCAGCGACAGGGGGAGCTATGGCTACACCTTC
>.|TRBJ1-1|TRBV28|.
CASRRPWNTEAFF
TGTGCCAGCCGGAGGCCCTGGAACACTGAAGCTTTCTTT
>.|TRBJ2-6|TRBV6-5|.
CASSYSAGSGANVLTF
TGTGCCAGCAGTTACTCGGCCGGCTCTGGGGCCAACGTCCTGACTTTC
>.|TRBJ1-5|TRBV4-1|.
CASSRYTGWRQPQHF
TGCGCCAGCAGCCGGTACACAGGGTGGAGGCAGCCCCAGCATTTT
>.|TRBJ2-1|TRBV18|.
CASSTLGRGLDNEQFF
TGTGCCAGCTCAACCCTGGGACGGGGGTTGGACAATGAGCAGTTCTTC
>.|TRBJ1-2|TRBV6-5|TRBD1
CASRGTGANYGYTF
TGTGCCAGCAGGGGGACAGGGGCTAACTATGGCTACACCTTC
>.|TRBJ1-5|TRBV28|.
CASRPDSSNQPQHF
TGTGCCAGCAGACCAGACAGCAGCAATCAGCCCCAGCATTTT
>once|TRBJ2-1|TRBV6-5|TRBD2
CASSYGVAGSYNEQFF
TGTGCCAGCAGTTACGGGGTAGCGGGCTCCTACAATGAGCAGTTCTTC
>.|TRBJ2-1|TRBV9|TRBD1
CASSVGPGGRRNEQFF
TGTGCCAGCAGCGTAGGACCAGGGGGCCGGAGGAATGAGCAGTTCTTC
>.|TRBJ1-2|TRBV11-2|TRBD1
CASSLAHGQVNGYTF
TGTGCCAGCAGCTTAGCCCATGGACAGGTTAATGGCTACACCTTC
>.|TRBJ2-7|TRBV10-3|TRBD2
CAILGPGLANEQYF
TGTGCCATCCTGGGACCGGGACTAGCCAACGAGCAGTACTTC
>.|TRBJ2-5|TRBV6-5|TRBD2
CASSQGLVAATQYF
TGTGCCAGCAGCCAAGGACTAGTCGCAGCGACCCAGTACTTC
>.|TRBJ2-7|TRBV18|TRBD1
CASSVNRGSYEQYF
TGTGCCAGCTCAGTTAACAGGGGTTCCTACGAGCAGTACTTC
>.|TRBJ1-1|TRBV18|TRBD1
CASSLGQGTEAFF
TGTGCCAGCTCACTCGGACAGGGCACTGAAGCTTTCTTT
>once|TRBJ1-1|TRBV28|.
CASSFRAEAFF
TGTGCCAGCAGTTTTAGGGCAGAAGCTTTCTTT
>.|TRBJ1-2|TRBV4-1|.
CASSPLNLGRANYGYTF
TGCGCCAGCAGCCCCCTCAATCTCGGCCGAGCTAACTATGGCTACACCTTC
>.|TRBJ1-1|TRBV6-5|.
CASIGQTGNGEAFF
TGTGCCAGCATCGGTCAGACCGGGAACGGTGAAGCTTTCTTT
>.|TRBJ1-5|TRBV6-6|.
CASNRGAIPPGNQPQHF
TGTGCCAGCAATCGGGGGGCGATTCCTCCTGGCAATCAGCCCCAGCATTTT
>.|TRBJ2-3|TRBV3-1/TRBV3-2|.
CASSLNPGRSRTDTQYF
TGTGCCAGCAGCCTAAATCCGGGCCGTTCCCGGACAGATACGCAGTATTTT
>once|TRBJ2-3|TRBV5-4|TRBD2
CASSLGLAETDTQYF
TGTGCCAGCAGCTTAGGACTAGCGGAGACAGATACGCAGTATTTT
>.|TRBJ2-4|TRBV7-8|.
CASTPLQIAMGNIQYF
TGTGCCAGCACCCCCTTACAGATAGCCATGGGAAACATTCAGTACTTC
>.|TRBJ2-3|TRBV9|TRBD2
CASSVGGEGDTQYF
TGTGCCAGCAGCGTAGGCGGGGAGGGAGATACGCAGTATTTT
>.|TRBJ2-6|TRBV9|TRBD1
CASSVAGFDRGLTGANVLTF
TGTGCCAGCAGCGTAGCGGGTTTCGACAGGGGGTTGACTGGGGCCAACGTCCTGACTTTC
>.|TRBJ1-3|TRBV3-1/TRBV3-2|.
CASSPRGTGNTIYF
TGTGCCAGCAGCCCGAGGGGGACTGGAAACACCATATATTTT